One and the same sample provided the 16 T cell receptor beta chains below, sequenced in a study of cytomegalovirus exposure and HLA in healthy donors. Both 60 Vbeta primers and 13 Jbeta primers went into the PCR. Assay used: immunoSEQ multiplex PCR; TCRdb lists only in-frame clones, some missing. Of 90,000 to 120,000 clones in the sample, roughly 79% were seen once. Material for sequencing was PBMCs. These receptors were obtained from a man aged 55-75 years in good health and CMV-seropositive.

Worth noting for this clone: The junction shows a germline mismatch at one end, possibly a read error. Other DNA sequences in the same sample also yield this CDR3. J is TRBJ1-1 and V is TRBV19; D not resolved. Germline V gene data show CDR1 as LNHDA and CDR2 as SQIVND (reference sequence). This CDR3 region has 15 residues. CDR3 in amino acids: CASTPWKGGNTEAFF. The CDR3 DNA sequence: TGTGCCAGTACCCCATGGAAGGGAGGGAACACTGAAGCCTTCTTT.

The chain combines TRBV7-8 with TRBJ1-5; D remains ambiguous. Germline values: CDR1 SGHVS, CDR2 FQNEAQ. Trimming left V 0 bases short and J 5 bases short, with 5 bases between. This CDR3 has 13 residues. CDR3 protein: CASSLAPYQPQHF. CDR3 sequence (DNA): TGTGCCAGCAGCTTAGCTCCTTATCAGCCCCAGCATTTT.

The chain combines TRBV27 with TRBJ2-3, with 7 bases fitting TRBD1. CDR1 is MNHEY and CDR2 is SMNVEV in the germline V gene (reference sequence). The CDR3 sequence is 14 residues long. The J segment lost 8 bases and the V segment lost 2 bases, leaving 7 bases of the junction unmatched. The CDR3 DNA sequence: TGTGCCAGCAGTTTAGGGCAGGGGGTGGCTACGCAGTATTTT. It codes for CASSLGQGVATQYF.

CDR3 nucleotide sequence: TGCGCCAGCAGCGCGGGAGATTGGGACGAGCAGTACTTC. Protein sequence: CASSAGDWDEQYF. This sequence joins TRBV5-1 and TRBJ2-7, with TRBD2 identical over 7 bases. The junction had 6 bases not matched to a gene; V was cut back by 4 bases and J by 5 bases. This CDR3 is 13 amino acids long. Germline assignment: CDR1 SGHRS and CDR2 YFSETQ.

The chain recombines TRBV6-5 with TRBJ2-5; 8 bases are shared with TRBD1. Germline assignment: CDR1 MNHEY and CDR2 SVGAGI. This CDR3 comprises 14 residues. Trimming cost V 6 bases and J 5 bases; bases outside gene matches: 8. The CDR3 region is CASRQTGESETQYF. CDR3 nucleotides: TGTGCCAGCAGGCAGACAGGGGAGTCCGAGACCCAGTACTTC.

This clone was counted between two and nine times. The CDR3 bases are TGTGCCAGCAGCCGCGTACTACCGGGACAGATCTATGGCTACACCTTC. As protein: CASSRVLPGQIYGYTF. V gene TRBV5-4 combines with J gene TRBJ1-2; 7 bases fit TRBD1. Germline V gene data show CDR1 as SGHNT and CDR2 as YYREEE (reference sequence). V trimming: 4 bases; J trimming: 4 bases; junction bases outside the gene matches: 13. CDR3 length: 16 residues.

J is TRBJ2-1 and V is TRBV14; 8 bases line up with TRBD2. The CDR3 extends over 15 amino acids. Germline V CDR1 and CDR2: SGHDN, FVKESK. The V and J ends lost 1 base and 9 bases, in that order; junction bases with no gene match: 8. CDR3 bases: TGTGCCAGCAGCCAAGGGTTAGCGGGGCTCACTGAGCAGTTCTTC. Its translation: CASSQGLAGLTEQFF. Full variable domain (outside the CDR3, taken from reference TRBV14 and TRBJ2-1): EAGVTQFPSHSVIEKGQTVTLRCDPISGHDNLYWYRRVMGKEIKFLLHFVKESKQDESGMPNNRFLAERTGGTYSTLKVQPAELEDSGVYFCASSQGLAGLTEQFFGPGTRLTVL.

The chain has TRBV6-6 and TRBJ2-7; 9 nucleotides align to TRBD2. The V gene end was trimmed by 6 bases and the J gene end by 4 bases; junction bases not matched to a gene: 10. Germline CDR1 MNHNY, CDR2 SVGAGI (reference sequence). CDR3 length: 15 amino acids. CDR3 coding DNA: TGTGCCAGCAGCCCTAGCGGGGATACTCCTTACGAGCAGTACTTC. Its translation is CASSPSGDTPYEQYF.

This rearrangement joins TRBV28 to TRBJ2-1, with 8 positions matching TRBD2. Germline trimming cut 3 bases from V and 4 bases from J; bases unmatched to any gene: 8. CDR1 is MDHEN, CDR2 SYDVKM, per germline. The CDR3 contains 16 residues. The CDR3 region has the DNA TGTGCCAGCAGTTTGCCAGCGGGGGAAATATACAATGAGCAGTTCTTC. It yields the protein CASSLPAGEIYNEQFF.

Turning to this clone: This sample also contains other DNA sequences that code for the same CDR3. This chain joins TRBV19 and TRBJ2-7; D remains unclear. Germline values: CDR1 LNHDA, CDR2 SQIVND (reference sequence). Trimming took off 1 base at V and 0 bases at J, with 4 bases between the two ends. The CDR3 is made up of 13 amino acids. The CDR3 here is CASSIGGSYEQYF. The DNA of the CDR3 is TGTGCCAGTAGTATAGGAGGCTCCTACGAGCAGTACTTC.

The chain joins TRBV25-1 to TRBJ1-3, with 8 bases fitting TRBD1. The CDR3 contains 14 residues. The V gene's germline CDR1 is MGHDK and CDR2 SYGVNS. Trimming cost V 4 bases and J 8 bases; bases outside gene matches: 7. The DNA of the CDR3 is TGTGCCAGCAGTGGGACAGGGTCAGAGGACACCATATATTTT. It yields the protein CASSGTGSEDTIYF.

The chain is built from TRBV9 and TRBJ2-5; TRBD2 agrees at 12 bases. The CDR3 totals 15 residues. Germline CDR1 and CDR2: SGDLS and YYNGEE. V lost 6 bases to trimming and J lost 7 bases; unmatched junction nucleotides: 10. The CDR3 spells CASNEGLAGLGTQYF. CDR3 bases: TGTGCCAGCAATGAGGGACTAGCGGGCCTGGGGACCCAGTACTTC.

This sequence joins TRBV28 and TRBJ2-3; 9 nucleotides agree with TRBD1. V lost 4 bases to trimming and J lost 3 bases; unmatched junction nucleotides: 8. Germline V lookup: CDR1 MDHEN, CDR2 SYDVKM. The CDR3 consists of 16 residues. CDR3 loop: CASSSPGTGWTDTQYF. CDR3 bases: TGTGCCAGCAGTTCCCCCGGGACAGGGTGGACAGATACGCAGTATTTT. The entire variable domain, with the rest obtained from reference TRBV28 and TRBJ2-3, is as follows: DVKVTQSSRYLVKRTGEKVFLECVQDMDHENMFWYRQDPGLGLRLIYFSYDVKMKEKGDIPEGYSVSREKKERFSLILESASTNQTSMYLCASSSPGTGWTDTQYFGPGTRLTVL.

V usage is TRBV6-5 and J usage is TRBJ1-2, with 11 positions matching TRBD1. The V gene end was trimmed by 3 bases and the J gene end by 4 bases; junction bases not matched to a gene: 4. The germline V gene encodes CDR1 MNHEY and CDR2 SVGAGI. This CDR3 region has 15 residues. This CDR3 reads CASSYGQGASYGYTF. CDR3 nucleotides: TGTGCCAGCAGTTATGGACAGGGGGCCTCCTATGGCTACACCTTC.

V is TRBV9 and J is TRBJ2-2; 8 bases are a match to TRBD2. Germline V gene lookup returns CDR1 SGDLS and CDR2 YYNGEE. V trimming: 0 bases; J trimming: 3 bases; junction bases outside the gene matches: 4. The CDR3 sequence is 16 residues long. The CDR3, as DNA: TGTGCCAGCAGCGTAGGACTAGCGAGGGACACCGGGGAGCTGTTTTTT. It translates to CASSVGLARDTGELFF.

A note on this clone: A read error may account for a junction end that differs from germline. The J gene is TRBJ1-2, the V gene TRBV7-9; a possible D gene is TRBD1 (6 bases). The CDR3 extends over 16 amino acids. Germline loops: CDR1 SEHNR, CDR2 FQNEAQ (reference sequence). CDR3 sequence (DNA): TGTTCCAGCAGCTTAGCTCAGGGGTCTACTAACTATGGCTACACCTTC. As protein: CSSSLAQGSTNYGYTF. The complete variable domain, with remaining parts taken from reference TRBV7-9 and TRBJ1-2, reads DTGVSQNPRHKITKRGQNVTFRCDPISEHNRLYWYRQTLGQGPEFLTYFQNEAQLEKSRLLSDRFSAERPKGSFSTLEIQRTEQGDSAMYLCSSSLAQGSTNYGYTFGSGTRLTVV.